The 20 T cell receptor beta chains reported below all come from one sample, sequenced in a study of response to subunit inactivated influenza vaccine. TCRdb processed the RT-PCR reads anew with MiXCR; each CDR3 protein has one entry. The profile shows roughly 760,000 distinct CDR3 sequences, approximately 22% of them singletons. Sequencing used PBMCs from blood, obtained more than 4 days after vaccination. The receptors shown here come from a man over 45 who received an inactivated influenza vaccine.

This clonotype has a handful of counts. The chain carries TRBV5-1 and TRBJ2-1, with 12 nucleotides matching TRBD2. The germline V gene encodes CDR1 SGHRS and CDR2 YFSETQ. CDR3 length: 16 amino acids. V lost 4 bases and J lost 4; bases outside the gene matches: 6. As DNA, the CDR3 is TGCGCCAGCAGCCAGACTAGCGGGAGTGTTTACAATGAGCAGTTCTTC. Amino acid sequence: CASSQTSGSVYNEQFF.

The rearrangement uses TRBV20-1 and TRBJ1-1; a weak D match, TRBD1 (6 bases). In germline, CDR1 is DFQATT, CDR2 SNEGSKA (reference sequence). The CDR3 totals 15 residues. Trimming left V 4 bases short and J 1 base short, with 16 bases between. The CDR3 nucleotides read TGCAGTGCTACGAAGTCCGGGACACCGAACACTGAAGCTTTCTTT. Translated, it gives CSATKSGTPNTEAFF.

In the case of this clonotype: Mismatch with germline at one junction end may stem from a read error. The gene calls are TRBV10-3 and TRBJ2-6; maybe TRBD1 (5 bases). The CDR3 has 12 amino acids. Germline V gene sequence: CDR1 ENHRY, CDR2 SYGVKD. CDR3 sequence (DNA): TGTGCCAGCAATTCTGGGGCCAGCGTCCTGACTTTC. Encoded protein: CASNSGASVLTF.

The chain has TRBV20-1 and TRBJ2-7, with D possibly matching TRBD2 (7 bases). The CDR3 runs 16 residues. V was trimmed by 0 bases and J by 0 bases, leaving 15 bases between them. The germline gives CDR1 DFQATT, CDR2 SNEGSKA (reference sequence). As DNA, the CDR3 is TGCAGTGCTAGAGATGAAGGGGGGGTGCCCTCCTACGAGCAGTACTTC. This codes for CSARDEGGVPSYEQYF.

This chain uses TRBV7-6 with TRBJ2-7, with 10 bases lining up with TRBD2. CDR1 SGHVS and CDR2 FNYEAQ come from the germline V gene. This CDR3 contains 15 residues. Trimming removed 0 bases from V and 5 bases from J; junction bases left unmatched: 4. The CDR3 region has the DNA TGTGCCAGCAGCTTAGCTACTAGCGGGACCCACGAGCAGTACTTC. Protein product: CASSLATSGTHEQYF.

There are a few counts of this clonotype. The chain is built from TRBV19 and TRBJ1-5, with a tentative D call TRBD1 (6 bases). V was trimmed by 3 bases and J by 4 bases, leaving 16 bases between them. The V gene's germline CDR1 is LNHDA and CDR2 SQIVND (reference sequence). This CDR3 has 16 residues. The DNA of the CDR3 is TGTGCCAGTAGTATCTTTCTGGACAGAAATAATCAGCCCCAGCATTTT. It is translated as CASSIFLDRNNQPQHF.

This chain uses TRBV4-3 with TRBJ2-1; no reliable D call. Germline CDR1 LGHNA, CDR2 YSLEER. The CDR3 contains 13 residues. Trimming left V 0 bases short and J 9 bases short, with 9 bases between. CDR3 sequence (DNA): TGCGCCAGCAGCCAAGACTGGGTTTCTGAGCAGTTCTTC. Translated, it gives CASSQDWVSEQFF.

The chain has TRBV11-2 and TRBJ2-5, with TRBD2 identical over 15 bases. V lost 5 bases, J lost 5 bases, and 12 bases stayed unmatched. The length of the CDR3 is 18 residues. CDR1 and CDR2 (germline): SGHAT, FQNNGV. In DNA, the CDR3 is TGTGCCAGCAGCCCAGGATGGACTAGCGGGAGGGCCGGGGAGACCCAGTACTTC. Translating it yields CASSPGWTSGRAGETQYF.

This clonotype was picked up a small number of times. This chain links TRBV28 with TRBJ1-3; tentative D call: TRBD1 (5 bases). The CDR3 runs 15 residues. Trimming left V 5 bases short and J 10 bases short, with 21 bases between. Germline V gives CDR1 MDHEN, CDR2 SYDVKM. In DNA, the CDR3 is TGTGCCAGCAGTCCTCCCCGGGACCACCAAATAACCATATATTTT. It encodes CASSPPRDHQITIYF. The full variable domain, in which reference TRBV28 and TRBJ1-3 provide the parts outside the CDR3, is DVKVTQSSRYLVKRTGEKVFLECVQDMDHENMFWYRQDPGLGLRLIYFSYDVKMKEKGDIPEGYSVSREKKERFSLILESASTNQTSMYLCASSPPRDHQITIYFGEGSWLTVV.

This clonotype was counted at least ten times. CDR3 protein: CSASDRAGYKNIQYF. CDR3 coding DNA: TGCAGTGCATCAGACAGGGCAGGTTACAAAAACATTCAGTACTTC. The chain is built from TRBV20-1 and TRBJ2-4, with 7 bases lining up with TRBD1. CDR3 size: 15 residues. Unmatched junction bases numbered 11, after V lost 6 bases and J lost 3 bases. Germline V gene data show CDR1 as DFQATT and CDR2 as SNEGSKA (reference sequence).

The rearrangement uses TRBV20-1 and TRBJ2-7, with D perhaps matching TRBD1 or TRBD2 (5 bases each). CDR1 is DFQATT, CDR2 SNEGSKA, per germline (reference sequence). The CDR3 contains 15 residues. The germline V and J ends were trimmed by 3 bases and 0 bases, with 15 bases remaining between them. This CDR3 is CSARGLRDRSYEQYF. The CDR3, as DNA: TGCAGTGCTAGGGGCCTCCGGGACCGCTCCTACGAGCAGTACTTC.

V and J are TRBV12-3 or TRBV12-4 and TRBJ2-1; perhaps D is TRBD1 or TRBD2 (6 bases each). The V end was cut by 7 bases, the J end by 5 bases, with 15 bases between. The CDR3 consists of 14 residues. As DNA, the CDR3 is TGTGCCAGCACCCAGGGGCGGGGCCACAATGAGCAGTTCTTC. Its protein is CASTQGRGHNEQFF.

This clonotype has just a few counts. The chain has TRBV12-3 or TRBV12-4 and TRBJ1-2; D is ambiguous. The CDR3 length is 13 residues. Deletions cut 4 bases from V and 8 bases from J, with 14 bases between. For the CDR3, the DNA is TGTGCCAGCAGTTCGATCCCTCATGGGGGCTACACCTTC. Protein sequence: CASSSIPHGGYTF.

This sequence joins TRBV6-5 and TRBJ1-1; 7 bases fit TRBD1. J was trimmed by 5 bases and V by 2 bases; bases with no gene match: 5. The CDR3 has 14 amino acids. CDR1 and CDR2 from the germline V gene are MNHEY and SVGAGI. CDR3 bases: TGTGCCAGCAGTTACAGGGGGCGAGGAACTGAAGCTTTCTTT. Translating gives CASSYRGRGTEAFF.

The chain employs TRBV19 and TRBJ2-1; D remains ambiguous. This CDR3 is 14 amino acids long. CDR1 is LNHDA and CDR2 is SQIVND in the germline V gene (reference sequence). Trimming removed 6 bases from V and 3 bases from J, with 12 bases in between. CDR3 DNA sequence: TGTGCCAGTAGCAATGGGTGGCGCTACAATGAGCAGTTCTTC. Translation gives CASSNGWRYNEQFF.

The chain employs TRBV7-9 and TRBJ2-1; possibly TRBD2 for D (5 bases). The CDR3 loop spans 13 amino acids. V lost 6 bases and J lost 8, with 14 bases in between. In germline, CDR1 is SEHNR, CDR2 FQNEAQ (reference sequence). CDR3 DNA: TGTGCCAGCAGAGCCCCCCGGCGGGATGAGCAGTTCTTC. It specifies CASRAPRRDEQFF.

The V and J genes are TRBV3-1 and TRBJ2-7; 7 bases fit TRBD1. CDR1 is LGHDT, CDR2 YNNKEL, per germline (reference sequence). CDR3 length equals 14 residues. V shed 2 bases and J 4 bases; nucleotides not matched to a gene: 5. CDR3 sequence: CASSQPGQLYEQYF. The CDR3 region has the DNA TGTGCCAGCAGCCAACCGGGACAGCTTTACGAGCAGTACTTC.

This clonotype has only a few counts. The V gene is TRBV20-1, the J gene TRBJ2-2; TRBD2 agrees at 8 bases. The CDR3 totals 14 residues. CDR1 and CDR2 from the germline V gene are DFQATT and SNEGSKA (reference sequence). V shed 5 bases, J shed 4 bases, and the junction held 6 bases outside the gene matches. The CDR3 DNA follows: TGCAGTGCTTTTACTAGCGGAGCCACCGGGGAGCTGTTTTTT. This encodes CSAFTSGATGELFF.

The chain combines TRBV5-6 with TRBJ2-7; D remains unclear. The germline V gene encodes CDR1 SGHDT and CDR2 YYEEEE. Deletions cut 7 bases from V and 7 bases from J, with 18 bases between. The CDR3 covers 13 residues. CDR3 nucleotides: TGTGCCAGCCGTTATCTAGGGAATTCGGAGCAGTACTTC. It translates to CASRYLGNSEQYF. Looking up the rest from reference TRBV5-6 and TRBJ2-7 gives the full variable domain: DAGVTQSPTHLIKTRGQQVTLRCSPKSGHDTVSWYQQALGQGPQFIFQYYEEEERQRGNFPDRFSGHQFPNYSSELNVNALLLGDSALYLCASRYLGNSEQYFGPGTRLTVT.

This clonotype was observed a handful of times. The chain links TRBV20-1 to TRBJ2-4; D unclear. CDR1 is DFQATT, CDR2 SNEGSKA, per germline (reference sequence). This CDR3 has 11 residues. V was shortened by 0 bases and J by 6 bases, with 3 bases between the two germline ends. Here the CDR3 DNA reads TGCAGTGCTAGAGAGGGAAACATTCAGTACTTC. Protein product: CSAREGNIQYF.